The present TCR beta chain was sequenced within a study of blood T cells in healthy people across ages (dated by TCRdb to 2014 to 2015). Regarding the complete study: In model experiments, template switching captured about one uniquely barcoded TCR beta cDNA molecule for every two T cells. To track age-related changes in TCR beta repertoire diversity, the study relied on deep sequencing normalized with unique cDNA molecular identifiers. The donors were divided into four age groups: young (average roughly 17 years), middle-aged (about 39), aged (roughly 66) and long-lived (around 87). To avoid experimental bias, donors of different ages were distributed randomly across sequencing lanes. Two additional independent replicas of 1 million unique cDNA reads from the same blood draw were analyzed for two donors (one aged 18 to 30 and one aged 80 or older). Beyond this particular receptor, the publication reports: Donor CMV infection status was unknown, potentially confounding age-related changes in expanded clonotypes. Conclusive comparison of naive and antigen-experienced compartments was prevented by the profiling of bulk unsorted PBMCs. A strong correlation was found between observed TCR beta diversity and the percentage of naive T cells measured by flow cytometry. The long-lived group showed more naive CD4+ T cells, fewer expanded clones and increased TCR diversity than the aged group, suggesting age selection. Estimates of total diversity based on one million sequenced T cells were regarded as lower bounds and as underestimates. As age increased, observed TCR beta diversity per million T cells dropped in a roughly linear way, and a significant reduction was already evident by age 40.

As to this clonotype: Its antigen is unknown. Within one base of it there is no much larger clone, and no base qualities were kept.

Donors were under 40 systemically healthy Caucasian individuals from Russia aged roughly 6 to 90 years. Each donor gave 9.5 to 10 milliliters of peripheral blood, drawn into EDTA-treated Vacutainer tubes. Ficoll-Paque density-gradient centrifugation was used to isolate PBMCs, with at least 6 million obtained per sample. Total RNA was extracted from PBMCs with Trizol reagent, with at least 6 micrograms obtained per sample. For every donor, flow cytometry on a PBMC aliquot measured the percentage of naive CD45RAhigh/CD27high T cells. Library prep was done by 5' RACE. The data were produced on an Illumina HiSeq 2500. The second PCR ran for roughly 7 to 12 cycles and used a J-beta primer mix along with a sample-barcoded 5' primer. A unique molecular identifier was introduced onto each TCR beta cDNA molecule by a template-switch 5' adaptor carrying 12 random nucleotides. Each sample yielded at least 3 million CDR3-containing paired-end reads. First-strand cDNA was synthesized from all RNA with the Mint cDNA synthesis kit, primed by a TRBC-specific oligonucleotide. All cDNA was treated with uracil-DNA glycosylase and then went through a first 18-cycle PCR with the universal primers M1SS and BC2_uni_R. On the study's bioinformatics: For normalization, 1 million high-quality reads were randomly selected from each sample, with every read carrying a distinct molecular identifier. Instead of being binned into consensus sequences, reads that shared molecular identifiers were thrown out. CDR3 identification, clonotype clustering and error correction used MiTCR with a Q25 quality threshold and the strictest error-elimination algorithm. A nonparametric unseen species model using Euler transformation provided a lower-bound estimate of total TCR beta diversity. TCRdb reran the public reads through fastp at Q25 and MiXCR, keeping productive beta chains. Each entry is one CDR3 protein sequence, shown with its most common DNA and genes. TCRdb assigned the V and J calls; the authors' analysis was not used. The sample has 1.4 million to 1.5 million distinct CDR3 sequences on record, 42% of them singletons. The top ten hold 7.9% of the sample.

This sequence was found in a young woman in good health. Sequencing was carried out using blood.

The CDR3 corresponds to CASSVRVGGPRTEAFF. The nucleotide sequence reads as follows: TGTGCCAGCAGCGTACGGGTAGGGGGCCCGAGGACTGAAGCTTTCTTT. The chain couples TRBV9 to TRBJ1-1; 7 bases in the middle match TRBD1. There are 16 amino acids in the CDR3, from cysteine to phenylalanine inclusive. Here the CDR3 DNA is all that survives: 48 bases in frame from base 1. In the germline V gene, CDR1 corresponds to SGDLS and CDR2 to YYNGEE. Here V drops 1 base and J drops 5 bases, and the junction holds 11 bases not matched to any gene. With the rest looked up from the reference TRBV9 and TRBJ1-1 genes rather than sequenced, the full variable domain is DSGVTQTPKHLITATGQRVTLRCSPRSGDLSVYWYQQSLDQGLQFLIQYYNGEERAKGNILERFSAQQFPDLHSELNLSSLELGDSALYFCASSVRVGGPRTEAFFGQGTRLTVV.